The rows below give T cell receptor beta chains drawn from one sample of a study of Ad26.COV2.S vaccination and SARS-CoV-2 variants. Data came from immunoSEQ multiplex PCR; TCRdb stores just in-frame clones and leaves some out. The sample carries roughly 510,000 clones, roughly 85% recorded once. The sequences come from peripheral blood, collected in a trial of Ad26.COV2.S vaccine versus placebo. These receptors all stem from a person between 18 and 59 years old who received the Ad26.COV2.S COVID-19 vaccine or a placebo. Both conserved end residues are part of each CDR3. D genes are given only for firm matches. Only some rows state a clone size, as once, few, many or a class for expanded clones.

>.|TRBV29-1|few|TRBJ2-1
CSAPSWDTENEQFF
TGCAGCGCACCCAGCTGGGACACGGAAAATGAGCAGTTCTTC
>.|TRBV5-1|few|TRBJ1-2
CASSLNREVGYGYTF
TGCGCCAGCAGCCTTAACAGGGAGGTGGGCTATGGCTACACCTTC
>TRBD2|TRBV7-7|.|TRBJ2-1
CASSLAGRESDEQFF
TGTGCTAGCAGCTTAGCGGGCAGGGAGAGTGATGAGCAGTTCTTC
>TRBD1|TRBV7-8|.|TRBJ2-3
CASSSTGSGNTQYF
TGTGCCAGCAGCTCGACAGGGTCGGGTAATACGCAGTATTTT
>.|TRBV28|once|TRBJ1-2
CASSPTLGGYTF
TGTGCCAGCAGCCCCACCTTGGGGGGCTACACCTTC
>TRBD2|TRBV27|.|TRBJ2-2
CASSLSGRASAGELFF
TGTGCCAGCAGTTTGTCAGGGAGGGCCTCCGCCGGGGAGCTGTTTTTT
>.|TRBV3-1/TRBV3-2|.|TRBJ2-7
CASSQDSWTKTYEQYF
TGTGCCAGCAGCCAAGATTCGTGGACAAAGACCTACGAGCAGTACTTC
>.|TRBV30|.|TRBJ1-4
CAWSELAGKLFF
TGTGCCTGGAGTGAGCTGGCTGGGAAACTGTTTTTT
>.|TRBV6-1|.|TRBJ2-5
CASSRTKETQYF
TGTGCCAGCAGTCGGACCAAAGAGACCCAGTACTTC
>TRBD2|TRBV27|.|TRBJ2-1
CASSAQRERGNEQFF
TGTGCCAGCAGTGCGCAGCGGGAGAGGGGGAATGAGCAGTTCTTC
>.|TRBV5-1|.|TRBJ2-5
CASSFGGGRRETQYF
TGCGCCAGCAGCTTTGGTGGGGGCCGCCGAGAGACCCAGTACTTC
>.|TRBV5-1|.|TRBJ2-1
CASSLARNEQFF
TGCGCCAGCTCCCTTGCTCGCAATGAGCAGTTCTTC
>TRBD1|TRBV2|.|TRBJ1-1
CATSRGLSNTEAFF
TGTGCCACGTCCAGGGGGTTGTCGAACACTGAAGCTTTCTTT
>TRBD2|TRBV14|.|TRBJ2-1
CASSPLAGGSYNEQFF
TGTGCCAGCAGCCCATTAGCGGGAGGGTCCTACAATGAGCAGTTCTTC
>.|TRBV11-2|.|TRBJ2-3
CASSLVSSASTDTQYF
TGTGCCAGCAGCTTAGTATCTTCAGCCAGCACAGATACGCAGTATTTT
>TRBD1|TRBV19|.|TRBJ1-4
CASSTSQGDGDGKLFF
TGTGCCAGTAGTACATCGCAGGGGGACGGGGACGGAAAACTGTTTTTT
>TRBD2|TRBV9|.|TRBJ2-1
CASGGLGGLEEQFF
TGTGCCAGCGGGGGACTAGGGGGATTGGAGGAGCAGTTCTTC
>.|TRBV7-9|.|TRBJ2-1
CASSLGASNEQFF
TGTGCCAGCAGCTTAGGGGCCTCCAATGAGCAGTTCTTC
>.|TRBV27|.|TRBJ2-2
CASSSLAGRGKNTGELFF
TGTGCCAGCAGTTCCCTAGCCGGCCGGGGGAAAAACACCGGGGAGCTGTTTTTT
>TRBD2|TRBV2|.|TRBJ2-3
CASSGTSGRALGTDTQYF
TGTGCCAGCTCTGGGACTAGCGGGAGGGCCCTCGGCACAGATACGCAGTATTTT
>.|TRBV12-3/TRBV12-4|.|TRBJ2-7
CASSLGLPYEQYF
TGTGCCAGCAGTTTGGGACTTCCCTACGAGCAGTACTTC
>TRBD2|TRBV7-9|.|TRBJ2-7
CASRAGRTSGDYEQYF
TGTGCCAGCAGGGCAGGAAGGACTAGCGGGGACTACGAGCAGTACTTC
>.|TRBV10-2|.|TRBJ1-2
CASSESSGWSSYGYTF
TGCGCCAGCAGTGAGTCGAGCGGGTGGAGCAGCTATGGCTACACCTTC
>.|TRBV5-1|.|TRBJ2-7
CASSPGGRGHFYEQYF
TGCGCCAGCAGCCCGGGGGGCCGCGGCCACTTTTACGAGCAGTACTTC
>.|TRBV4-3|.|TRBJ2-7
CASSQDARAYEQYF
TGCGCCAGCAGCCAAGACGCGCGAGCCTACGAGCAGTACTTC
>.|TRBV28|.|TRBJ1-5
CASSLGADQPQHF
TGTGCCAGCAGCCTGGGCGCCGATCAGCCCCAGCATTTT
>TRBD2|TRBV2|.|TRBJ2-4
CASSIPGLANRNIQYF
TGTGCCAGCAGTATCCCCGGACTAGCGAACAGGAACATTCAGTACTTC
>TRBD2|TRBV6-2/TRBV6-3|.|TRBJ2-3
CASSTGLASSTDTQYF
TGTGCCAGCAGTACGGGACTAGCGTCAAGCACAGATACGCAGTATTTT
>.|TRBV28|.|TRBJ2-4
CASVGSPITQDGTKNIQYF
TGTGCCAGCGTGGGCAGCCCAATTACCCAGGACGGGACCAAAAACATTCAGTACTTC
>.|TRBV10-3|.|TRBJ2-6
CAISVTAARVSGANVLTF
TGTGCCATCAGCGTGACAGCCGCGAGGGTTTCTGGGGCCAACGTCCTGACTTTC
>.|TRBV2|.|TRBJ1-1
CASTELGGGPVSEAFF
TGTGCCAGCACCGAATTGGGCGGGGGGCCCGTCTCTGAAGCTTTCTTT
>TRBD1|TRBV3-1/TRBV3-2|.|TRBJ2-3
CASSQSGQGMDTQYF
TGTGCCAGCAGCCAATCGGGACAGGGCATGGATACGCAGTATTTT
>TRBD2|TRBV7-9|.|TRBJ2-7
CASSSEREWSYEQYF
TGTGCCAGCAGCTCGGAGCGGGAGTGGAGTTACGAGCAGTACTTC
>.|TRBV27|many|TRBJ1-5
CASRQSGAGQPQHF
TGTGCCAGCAGACAGTCGGGGGCCGGGCAGCCCCAGCATTTT
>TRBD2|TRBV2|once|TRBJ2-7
CASSSGLAGGLIYEQYF
TGTGCCAGCAGTTCGGGACTAGCGGGAGGTCTTATCTACGAGCAGTACTTC
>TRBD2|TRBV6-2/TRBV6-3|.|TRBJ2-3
CASSDSGRPTDTQYF
TGTGCCAGCAGTGACAGCGGGAGGCCCACAGATACGCAGTATTTT
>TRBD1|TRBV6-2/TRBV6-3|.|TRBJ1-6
CASSPMGQGRHSPLHF
TGTGCCAGCAGCCCCATGGGACAGGGTCGACATTCACCCCTCCACTTT
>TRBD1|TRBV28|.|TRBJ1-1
CASPKEGAANTEAFF
TGTGCCAGCCCTAAGGAGGGGGCGGCAAACACTGAAGCTTTCTTT
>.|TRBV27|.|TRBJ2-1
CASSLAPIQGRPNNEQFF
TGTGCCAGCAGTTTAGCGCCAATCCAGGGGCGTCCAAACAATGAGCAGTTCTTC
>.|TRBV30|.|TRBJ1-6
CAWSGASNSPLHF
TGTGCCTGGAGTGGAGCCAGTAATTCACCCCTCCACTTT
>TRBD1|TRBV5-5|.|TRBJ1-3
CASSPRQGFTHTGNTIYF
TGTGCCAGCAGCCCTCGACAGGGCTTCACACATACTGGAAACACCATATATTTT
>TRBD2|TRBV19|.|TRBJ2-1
CASNGGRSNEQFF
TGTGCCAGTAATGGCGGGAGGAGCAATGAGCAGTTCTTC
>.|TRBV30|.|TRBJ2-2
CAWMANTGELFF
TGTGCCTGGATGGCTAACACCGGGGAGCTGTTTTTT
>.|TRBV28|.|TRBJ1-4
CASIGGGGEKLFF
TGTGCCAGCATAGGGGGAGGGGGTGAAAAACTGTTTTTT
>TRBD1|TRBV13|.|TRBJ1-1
CASSLRGTGDTEAFF
TGTGCCAGCAGCTTAAGGGGGACAGGGGACACTGAAGCTTTCTTT
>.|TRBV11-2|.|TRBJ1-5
CASSLGTSYQPQHF
TGTGCCAGCAGCTTAGGGACAAGTTATCAGCCCCAGCATTTT
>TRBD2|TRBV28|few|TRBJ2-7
CASSLTSGSSYEQYF
TGTGCCAGCAGTCTGACTAGCGGGAGCTCCTACGAGCAGTACTTC
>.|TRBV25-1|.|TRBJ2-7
CASSDPGTPQQYF
TGTGCCAGCAGTGATCCCGGGACTCCCCAGCAGTACTTC
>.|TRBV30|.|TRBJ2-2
CAWSGLSMGHGELFF
TGTGCCTGGAGTGGACTTAGTATGGGTCACGGGGAGCTGTTTTTT
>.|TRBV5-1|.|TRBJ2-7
CASSRIVELEQYF
TGCGCCAGCAGCCGTATAGTGGAGCTCGAGCAGTACTTC
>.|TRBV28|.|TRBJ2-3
CASSAPGPTRPGTDTQYF
TGTGCCAGCAGTGCTCCGGGACCAACCCGCCCCGGCACAGATACGCAGTATTTT
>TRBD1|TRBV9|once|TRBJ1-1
CASSPPGQGASAFF
TGTGCCAGCAGCCCACCGGGACAGGGGGCGTCTGCTTTCTTT